The 28 T cell receptor beta chains presented below share a single source sample, sequenced in a study of cytomegalovirus exposure and HLA in healthy donors. Primers for the PCR totalled 60 Vbeta and 13 Jbeta. Using immunoSEQ multiplex PCR, the repertoire was profiled, and TCRdb retains in-frame clones only, with some absent. The repertoire holds around 140,000 clones, almost 80% seen once, with approximately 1.6% in the top ten. Sequenced input: PBMCs. All receptors derive from a female donor in good health and CMV-seronegative.

The DNA of the CDR3 is TGTGCCAGCAGTGGCGGAGGGGAGACCCAGTACTTC. This translates into CASSGGGETQYF. The V gene is TRBV2, the J gene TRBJ2-5, with D possibly matching TRBD2 (6 bases). The CDR3 is made up of 12 amino acids. Germline V gene lookup returns CDR1 SNHLY and CDR2 FYNNEI. The V gene lost 4 bases and the J gene lost 5 bases, with 8 bases spanning the gap.

The gene calls are TRBV7-2 and TRBJ2-7, with D unclear. Germline values: CDR1 SGHTA, CDR2 FQGNSA. Trimming took 4 bases from V and 0 from J, leaving 13 bases between them. CDR3 length: 15 residues. CDR3 sequence: CASSYLTVASYEQYF. The CDR3 DNA reads TGTGCCAGCAGCTACCTTACGGTAGCCTCCTACGAGCAGTACTTC.

The chain links TRBV19 to TRBJ1-5; weak D call: TRBD1 (6 bases). The CDR3 consists of 16 residues. CDR1 and CDR2 from the germline V gene are LNHDA and SQIVND (reference sequence). The V and J ends lost 1 base and 2 bases respectively, with 12 bases between them. This CDR3 reads CASSIGGGAGNQPQHF. CDR3 nucleotides: TGTGCCAGTAGTATAGGGGGGGGCGCAGGCAATCAGCCCCAGCATTTT.

The chain uses TRBV6-1 and TRBJ2-2; TRBD2 might be the D (5 bases). V was trimmed by 7 bases and J by 5 bases, leaving 14 bases between them. From germline, CDR1 is MNHNS and CDR2 SASEGT. The CDR3 sequence is 14 residues long. CDR3 loop: CASMDGRGTGELFF. CDR3 DNA: TGTGCCAGCATGGACGGGCGAGGGACCGGGGAGCTGTTTTTT.

CDR3: CSASNPYEQYF. Written as DNA, the CDR3 is TGCAGTGCTAGCAATCCCTACGAGCAGTACTTC. V gene TRBV20-1 combines with J gene TRBJ2-7; unclear D gene. The CDR3 is 11 residues long. V was trimmed by 3 bases and J by 2 bases, leaving 5 bases between them. CDR1 and CDR2 (germline): DFQATT, SNEGSKA (reference sequence).

The chain uses TRBV16 and TRBJ1-1; a possible D gene is TRBD1 (5 bases). V lost 4 bases, J lost 4 bases, and 16 bases lay in between. This CDR3 spans 15 amino acids. Per germline, CDR1 KGHSY and CDR2 FQNENV. CDR3 loop: CASSPKGRVGTEAFF. In DNA, the CDR3 is TGTGCCAGCAGCCCGAAAGGCAGGGTAGGCACTGAAGCTTTCTTT.

The gene calls are TRBV5-4 and TRBJ2-3; 14 bases are shared with TRBD2. The germline gives CDR1 SGHNT, CDR2 YYREEE (reference sequence). The CDR3 totals 15 residues. V was pared by 4 bases and J by 5 bases, with 3 bases of the junction left unmatched. CDR3 residues: CASSLGLAGGDTQYF. CDR3 DNA: TGTGCCAGCAGCCTAGGACTAGCGGGGGGAGATACGCAGTATTTT.

The gene calls are TRBV11-2 and TRBJ1-2; no firm D call. Looked up from germline, CDR1 is SGHAT and CDR2 is FQNNGV. Trimming took off 8 bases at V and 7 bases at J, with 20 bases between the two ends. This CDR3 is built from 14 residues. CDR3 coding DNA: TGTGCCAGCCAGCTCCAGGCTTGGGGAGGTGGCTACACCTTC. Its translation is CASQLQAWGGGYTF.

This clone was observed a few times. The rearrangement links TRBV4-3 to TRBJ2-6, with D possibly matching TRBD1 (6 bases). The CDR3 has 16 residues. The germline V gene has CDR1 LGHNA and CDR2 YSLEER. Trimming pared 4 bases from V and 1 base from J, leaving 11 bases between. CDR3: CASSPQGRSGANVLTF. Written as DNA, the CDR3 is TGCGCCAGCAGCCCGCAGGGGAGATCTGGGGCCAACGTCCTGACTTTC.

CDR3 residues: CASSFPPGGADIYSNQPQHF. As DNA, the CDR3 is TGTGCCAGCAGTTTCCCGCCAGGGGGCGCGGATATATATAGCAATCAGCCCCAGCATTTT. The rearrangement joins TRBV28 to TRBJ1-5; 8 nucleotides agree with TRBD1. Germline CDR1 MDHEN, CDR2 SYDVKM. Unmatched junction bases numbered 16, after V lost 3 bases and J lost 0 bases. This CDR3 has 20 residues.

The table lists this clone with a few counts. The chain combines TRBV30 with TRBJ2-7; D is unresolved. Trimming took 2 bases from V and 3 from J, leaving 14 bases between them. The CDR3 totals 14 residues. Germline V gives CDR1 GTSNPN, CDR2 SVGIG (reference sequence). The CDR3 loop reads CAWSSFVSRYEQYF. CDR3 bases: TGTGCCTGGAGTTCCTTTGTATCCCGCTACGAGCAGTACTTC.

The chain uses TRBV7-2 and TRBJ2-1; 11 bases line up with TRBD1. In germline, CDR1 is SGHTA, CDR2 FQGNSA. V lost 5 bases, J lost 6 bases, and 3 bases stayed unmatched. The CDR3 covers 14 residues. The chain's CDR3 is CASSRDRGANEQFF. For the CDR3, the DNA is TGTGCCAGCAGCCGGGACAGGGGGGCCAATGAGCAGTTCTTC. Drawing the rest from reference TRBV7-2 and TRBJ2-1, the complete variable domain is GAGVSQSPSNKVTEKGKDVELRCDPISGHTALYWYRQSLGQGLEFLIYFQGNSAPDKSGLPSDRFSAERTGGSVSTLTIQRTQQEDSAVYLCASSRDRGANEQFFGPGTRLTVL.

This chain links TRBV7-2 with TRBJ2-2, with unresolved D. V was trimmed by 1 base and J by 3 bases, leaving 6 bases between them. Germline values: CDR1 SGHTA, CDR2 FQGNSA. This CDR3 is built from 14 residues. CDR3 protein: CASSLGLYTGELFF. In DNA form, the CDR3 reads TGTGCCAGCAGCTTAGGACTTTACACCGGGGAGCTGTTTTTT.

This clone has a single count. The CDR3 region has the DNA TGTGCCTGGAAGTACAGGGGGAGGGAAACTGAAGCTTTCTTT. It translates to CAWKYRGRETEAFF. The rearrangement uses TRBV30 and TRBJ1-1; 8 bases fit TRBD1. The germline V gene has CDR1 GTSNPN and CDR2 SVGIG (reference sequence). J was trimmed by 5 bases and V by 4 bases; bases with no gene match: 9. The CDR3 spans 14 residues.

In the case of this clone: The junction differs from germline at one of its ends, possibly a read error. V gene TRBV7-9 combines with J gene TRBJ1-1; D is perhaps TRBD1 (6 bases). The CDR3 has 17 residues. Germline CDR1 reads SEHNR; CDR2 reads FQNEAQ (reference sequence). The chain's CDR3 is CSSSYLRGGPANTEAFF. As DNA, the CDR3 is TGTTCCAGCAGTTATCTTAGGGGGGGGCCGGCGAACACTGAAGCTTTCTTT.

The chain is built from TRBV9 and TRBJ2-1; a possible D gene is TRBD2 (8 bases). V lost 4 bases to trimming and J lost 8 bases, with 19 bases between them. CDR3 size: 15 residues. In germline, CDR1 is SGDLS, CDR2 YYNGEE. The CDR3 nucleotides are TGTGCCAGCAGCTCAGGGGGGGCGGGAGGCCATGAGCAGTTCTTC. Protein sequence: CASSSGGAGGHEQFF.

The rearrangement joins TRBV9 to TRBJ2-7; 9 bases are a match to TRBD2. The CDR3 extends over 13 amino acids. J gave up 12 bases and V 0 bases, and 7 bases lay outside the gene matches. Germline lookup yields CDR1 SGDLS and CDR2 YYNGEE. The CDR3, as DNA: TGTGCCAGCAGCGTAGGGCAGCGGGAGGTGATGTACTTC. It specifies CASSVGQREVMYF.

This chain connects TRBV30 to TRBJ2-3; a weak D match, TRBD1 (5 bases). CDR3 length: 13 amino acids. CDR1 and CDR2 (germline): GTSNPN, SVGIG (reference sequence). Trimming took 4 bases from V and 2 from J, leaving 10 bases between them. The CDR3 spells CAWNAGHTDTQYF. In DNA form, the CDR3 reads TGTGCCTGGAATGCAGGGCACACAGATACGCAGTATTTT.

This clone occurred once. V and J are TRBV9 and TRBJ1-2; 7 bases are shared with TRBD1. V lost 0 bases to trimming and J lost 4 bases; unmatched junction nucleotides: 12. The CDR3 is made up of 17 amino acids. Germline loops: CDR1 SGDLS, CDR2 YYNGEE. CDR3 loop: CASSVDGGQLLFYGYTF. CDR3 nucleotides: TGTGCCAGCAGCGTAGATGGGGGACAGCTTCTCTTCTATGGCTACACCTTC. The variable domain in full, with the rest retrieved from reference TRBV9 and TRBJ1-2, is DSGVTQTPKHLITATGQRVTLRCSPRSGDLSVYWYQQSLDQGLQFLIQYYNGEERAKGNILERFSAQQFPDLHSELNLSSLELGDSALYFCASSVDGGQLLFYGYTFGSGTRLTVV.

The chain is built from TRBV7-9 and TRBJ2-2; D perhaps matches TRBD1 (6 bases). Trimming removed 5 bases from V and 1 base from J, with 14 bases in between. Germline CDR1 SEHNR, CDR2 FQNEAQ (reference sequence). This CDR3 is 16 amino acids long. The CDR3: CASSRTGQWNTGELFF. The CDR3 nucleotides read TGTGCCAGCAGCCGCACGGGACAATGGAACACCGGGGAGCTGTTTTTT.

The J gene is TRBJ1-2, the V gene TRBV18; a weak D match, TRBD1 (5 bases). This CDR3 has 13 residues. Trimming left V 3 bases short and J 6 bases short, with 11 bases between. Germline assignment: CDR1 KGHSH and CDR2 LQKENI. CDR3 DNA: TGTGCCAGCTCACCGCTCAGGGAGGATGGCTACACCTTC. Its translation: CASSPLREDGYTF.

The chain couples TRBV5-1 to TRBJ2-1, with D perhaps matching TRBD1 (5 bases). Trimming shortened V by 4 bases and J by 7 bases, and 15 bases separated the two germline ends. CDR3 length: 14 amino acids. Per germline, CDR1 SGHRS and CDR2 YFSETQ. DNA of the CDR3: TGCGCCAGCAGCAAAGGGGCCGCTCTTAATGAGCAGTTCTTC. This encodes CASSKGAALNEQFF.

The chain recombines TRBV10-3 with TRBJ2-1; weak D call: TRBD1 (6 bases). Trimming removed 0 bases from V and 8 bases from J, with 14 bases in between. CDR1 is ENHRY and CDR2 is SYGVKD in the germline V gene. This CDR3 is built from 15 residues. CDR3 coding DNA: TGTGCCATCAGTGAGTCGCTGCTAGGGGGTCATGAGCAGTTCTTC. Residues: CAISESLLGGHEQFF.

The V call is TRBV6-4, the J call TRBJ1-4; 11 bases align to TRBD1. J gave up 0 bases and V 7 bases, and 13 bases lay outside the gene matches. The CDR3 totals 19 residues. Germline assignment: CDR1 MRHNA and CDR2 SNTAGT. In DNA form, the CDR3 reads TGTGCCAGCATCAAGACTAGGGACAGGGGGGTTGCAACTAATGAAAAACTGTTTTTT. Protein product: CASIKTRDRGVATNEKLFF.

The chain employs TRBV7-8 and TRBJ1-1; D is perhaps TRBD1 (5 bases). Germline assignment: CDR1 SGHVS and CDR2 FQNEAQ. The CDR3 covers 14 residues. Deletions cut 4 bases from V and 3 bases from J, with 12 bases between. The CDR3 DNA is TGTGCCAGCAGCTCGCAGGGTGGGGACACTGAAGCTTTCTTT. Protein sequence: CASSSQGGDTEAFF.

The V gene is TRBV6-1, the J gene TRBJ2-7; a possible D gene is TRBD1 (5 bases). Trimming took 4 bases from V and 2 from J, leaving 15 bases between them. Germline-derived CDR1 and CDR2 are MNHNS and SASEGT. There are 15 residues in the CDR3. The CDR3 protein is CASSAIGAAPYEQYF. Written as DNA, the CDR3 is TGTGCCAGCAGTGCCATAGGGGCGGCACCCTACGAGCAGTACTTC.

This chain connects TRBV4-1 to TRBJ2-7; 11 bases line up with TRBD1. J was trimmed by 3 bases and V by 3 bases; bases with no gene match: 7. This CDR3 comprises 16 residues. Per the germline V gene, CDR1 is MGHRA and CDR2 is YSYEKL. The CDR3 protein is CASSHEGQGAIYEQYF. CDR3 DNA sequence: TGCGCCAGCAGCCACGAAGGACAGGGGGCGATCTACGAGCAGTACTTC.

The chain carries TRBV7-8 and TRBJ2-7; 7 bases map to TRBD2. Per the germline V gene, CDR1 is SGHVS and CDR2 is FQNEAQ. This CDR3 spans 14 amino acids. V lost 5 bases, J lost 4 bases, and 8 bases stayed unmatched. As DNA, the CDR3 is TGTGCCAGCAGCGGTCGGACTAGACGATACGAGCAGTACTTC. This gives the protein CASSGRTRRYEQYF.